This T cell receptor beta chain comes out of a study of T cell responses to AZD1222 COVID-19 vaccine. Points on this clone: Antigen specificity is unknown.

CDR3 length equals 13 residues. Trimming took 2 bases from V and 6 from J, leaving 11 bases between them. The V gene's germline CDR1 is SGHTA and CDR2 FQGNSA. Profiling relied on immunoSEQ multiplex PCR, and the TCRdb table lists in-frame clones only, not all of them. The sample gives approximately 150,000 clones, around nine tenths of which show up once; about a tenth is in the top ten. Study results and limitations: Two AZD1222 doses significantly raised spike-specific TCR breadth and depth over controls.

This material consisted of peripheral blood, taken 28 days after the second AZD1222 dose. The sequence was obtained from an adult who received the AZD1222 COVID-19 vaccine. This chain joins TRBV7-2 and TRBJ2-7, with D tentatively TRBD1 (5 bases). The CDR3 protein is CASSLKGPGEQYF. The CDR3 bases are TGTGCCAGCAGCTTAAAGGGGCCGGGCGAGCAGTACTTC. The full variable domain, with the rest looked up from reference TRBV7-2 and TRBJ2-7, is GAGVSQSPSNKVTEKGKDVELRCDPISGHTALYWYRQSLGQGLEFLIYFQGNSAPDKSGLPSDRFSAERTGGSVSTLTIQRTQQEDSAVYLCASSLKGPGEQYFGPGTRLTVT.